The entry below gives a single TCR beta chain sequence along with its context. There is no known antigen for this receptor. Per-base qualities were not stored, and no clone one base away is much larger. The protocol used for the library was the immunoSEQ multiplex PCR assay. Sourced from immuneACCESS, this table was stored by TCRdb with only in-frame sequences that have V and J called. A share of the clones is absent; for the studies checked, an unresolved V gene accounts for under half, and the remainder has no known explanation. The sample has 100,000 to 150,000 clones on record, approximately 87% of them singletons. Roughly 3% of the sample is held by the ten biggest clonotypes. Trimming removed 0 bases from V and 2 bases from J, leaving 11 bases between the germline ends. The CDR3 sequence holds 15 residues, the cysteine and phenylalanine included. Kept here is only the CDR3 DNA, which spans 45 bases and is read in frame from base 1. CDR1 MNHEY and CDR2 SVGAGI are derived from the germline V gene.

This sample is drawn from a study of control samples from healthy donors and cancer patients (dated by TCRdb to 2020 to 2022). Sequencing input: blood. This clonotype was obtained from a man between 60 and 75 years old in good health. The V gene is TRBV6-5 and the J gene is TRBJ2-7; the D gene cannot be named for sure. The CDR3 region: CASSYSRQVAYEQYF. The DNA reads TGTGCCAGCAGTTACTCCCGCCAGGTAGCCTACGAGCAGTACTTC.